This entry lists 30 T cell receptor beta chains sequenced from one sample in a study of T cell responses to AZD1222 COVID-19 vaccine (TCRdb year 2021). This specimen's time point label, interpreted: baseline before first vaccination. The label giving this sample's treatment or condition can be read as: meningococcal conjugate vaccine given as trial control. Receptor libraries were prepared by the immunoSEQ multiplex PCR assay. TCRdb took over this immuneACCESS table, retaining in-frame rearrangements with V and J assigned. Such tables are incomplete; in checked studies, under half of the missing clones stem from an unresolved V gene, and the remainder is unexplained. This sample lists 140,000 to 150,000 clones; 75% to 90% were detected once. The top ten hold about 4% of the sample. The source was peripheral blood, collected on day 0 of MenACWY control vaccination. The receptor source for this set is an adult in good health.

This clone appeared once. This chain links TRBV9 with TRBJ1-6; the D is unclear. Trimming shortened V by 0 bases and J by 4 bases, and 26 bases separated the two germline ends. The CDR3 consists of 21 residues. CDR1 is SGDLS, CDR2 YYNGEE, per germline. The CDR3: CASSVGHAAGRGVGYNSPLHF. The CDR3, as DNA: TGTGCCAGCAGCGTAGGTCACGCGGCAGGCCGCGGGGTCGGGTATAATTCACCCCTCCACTTT.

The gene calls are TRBV5-1 and TRBJ1-2, with D tentatively TRBD1 (6 bases). This CDR3 is built from 13 residues. Trimming stripped 6 bases from V and 6 bases from J, with 15 bases between. Per the germline V gene, CDR1 is SGHRS and CDR2 is YFSETQ. The CDR3 nucleotides are TGCGCCAGCACCCTAGGGGGGGTAGATGGCTACACCTTC. It yields the protein CASTLGGVDGYTF.

The gene calls are TRBV5-1 and TRBJ2-1; D not certain. This CDR3 spans 15 amino acids. CDR1 and CDR2 (germline): SGHRS, YFSETQ. Trimming removed 4 bases at V and 0 bases at J, with 11 bases between. The CDR3 reads CASSQDGSSYNEQFF. The CDR3 DNA is TGCGCCAGCAGCCAGGACGGCAGCTCCTACAATGAGCAGTTCTTC.

This clone was recorded a few times. V is TRBV6-1 and J is TRBJ1-2; no reliable D call. Trimming took off 2 bases at V and 6 bases at J, with 7 bases between the two ends. Germline CDR1 reads MNHNS; CDR2 reads SASEGT. This CDR3 is built from 12 residues. The CDR3 here is CASSERYNGYTF. DNA of the CDR3: TGTGCCAGCAGTGAACGATACAATGGCTACACCTTC.

This chain links TRBV2 with TRBJ2-3, with D possibly matching TRBD1 (6 bases). The CDR3 totals 16 residues. The germline V gene encodes CDR1 SNHLY and CDR2 FYNNEI. The germline V and J ends were trimmed by 9 bases and 0 bases, with 19 bases remaining between them. The CDR3 loop is CASDGSRGLSTDTQYF. Written as DNA, the CDR3 is TGTGCCAGTGACGGAAGCAGGGGTCTTAGCACAGATACGCAGTATTTT.

The gene calls are TRBV27 and TRBJ2-3, with D maybe TRBD2 (6 bases). Germline V lookup: CDR1 MNHEY, CDR2 SMNVEV (reference sequence). The CDR3 is made up of 17 amino acids. The germline V and J ends were trimmed by 3 bases and 4 bases, with 20 bases remaining between them. The CDR3 region is CASSFEGGVRKADTQYF. The CDR3 region has the DNA TGTGCCAGCAGTTTTGAGGGAGGTGTCCGTAAGGCAGATACGCAGTATTTT.

The genes are TRBV9 and TRBJ2-5; TRBD2 matches 9 bases. Trimming at V came to 2 bases and at J to 1 base, leaving 3 bases not matched to a gene. CDR3 size: 15 residues. CDR1 and CDR2 from the germline V gene are SGDLS and YYNGEE. The chain's CDR3 is CASSVSGGLQETQYF. The CDR3 DNA reads as TGTGCCAGCAGCGTCAGCGGGGGGCTCCAAGAGACCCAGTACTTC.

The chain links TRBV7-9 to TRBJ2-5; 7 bases line up with TRBD1. V shed 3 bases, J shed 5 bases, and the junction held 15 bases outside the gene matches. The CDR3 spans 17 residues. CDR1 is SEHNR, CDR2 FQNEAQ, per germline (reference sequence). CDR3 sequence (DNA): TGTGCCAGCAGCTTCCGAACCACGGGACAGTTAAGGGAGACCCAGTACTTC. It encodes CASSFRTTGQLRETQYF.

The chain is built from TRBV3-1 (or the pseudogene TRBV3-2) and TRBJ2-3, with TRBD2 identical over 10 bases. Germline-derived CDR1 and CDR2 are LGHDT and YNNKEL (reference sequence). V lost 4 bases to trimming and J lost 8 bases; unmatched junction nucleotides: 6. The CDR3 extends over 14 amino acids. The CDR3 sequence: CASSLSGGAFTQYF. Written as DNA, the CDR3 is TGTGCCAGCAGCCTCAGCGGGGGGGCGTTTACGCAGTATTTT.

The chain carries TRBV18 and TRBJ1-4; tentative D call: TRBD1 (5 bases). Deletions cut 3 bases from V and 0 bases from J, with 11 bases between. The CDR3 has 16 amino acids. From germline, CDR1 is KGHSH and CDR2 LQKENI. The CDR3, as DNA: TGTGCCAGCTCACCCACCAGACAGACAACTAATGAAAAACTGTTTTTT. It yields the protein CASSPTRQTTNEKLFF.

In its sample, this clone was seen a few times. The chain recombines TRBV7-3 with TRBJ2-3, with TRBD1 matching 8 bases. The J segment lost 1 base and the V segment lost 5 bases, leaving 5 bases of the junction unmatched. Germline V lookup: CDR1 SGHTA, CDR2 FQGTGA. CDR3 length: 15 residues. In nucleotides, the CDR3 is TGTGCCAGCAGCGTCCAGGGGGCCCGCACAGATACGCAGTATTTT. It is translated as CASSVQGARTDTQYF.

This chain connects TRBV4-1 to TRBJ1-4; the D is unclear. Trimming left V 0 bases short and J 0 bases short, with 14 bases between. Germline values: CDR1 MGHRA, CDR2 YSYEKL. This CDR3 is 18 amino acids long. The CDR3 spells CASSQEEGSDATNEKLFF. The CDR3, as DNA: TGCGCCAGCAGCCAAGAAGAAGGGAGCGACGCAACTAATGAAAAACTGTTTTTT.

The J gene is TRBJ1-6, the V gene TRBV27; possibly TRBD1 for D (6 bases). V lost 3 bases to trimming and J lost 9 bases, with 12 bases between them. The CDR3 runs 14 residues. Germline CDR1 reads MNHEY; CDR2 reads SMNVEV (reference sequence). The DNA of the CDR3 is TGTGCCAGCAGTTTTGGGGCAGGGGTTTCACCCCTCCACTTT. Its translation is CASSFGAGVSPLHF.

The chain uses TRBV18 and TRBJ2-6, with TRBD2 as a possible D gene (6 bases). V was trimmed by 3 bases and J by 0 bases, leaving 12 bases between them. CDR1 and CDR2 (germline): KGHSH, LQKENI. This CDR3 spans 17 amino acids. The CDR3 spells CASSPGLPDSGANVLTF. CDR3 DNA: TGTGCCAGCTCACCGGGACTGCCTGACTCTGGGGCCAACGTCCTGACTTTC.

The chain has TRBV25-1 and TRBJ2-7, with D uncertain. V was shortened by 8 bases and J by 2 bases, with 19 bases between the two germline ends. The CDR3 spans 15 residues. Germline V gene data show CDR1 as MGHDK and CDR2 as SYGVNS. CDR3 sequence: CASAVPPRRTYEQYV. The DNA for the CDR3 is TGTGCCAGCGCTGTGCCTCCGCGTAGAACCTACGAGCAGTACGTC.

This chain connects TRBV9 to TRBJ2-3, with D unresolved. The CDR3 has 16 amino acids. Germline V gene lookup returns CDR1 SGDLS and CDR2 YYNGEE. V dropped 0 bases and J dropped 2 bases, with 13 bases sitting between them. CDR3 protein: CASSVEGRPPTDTQYF. The CDR3 bases are TGTGCCAGCAGCGTAGAGGGTAGGCCCCCCACAGATACGCAGTATTTT.

The chain carries TRBV19 and TRBJ1-2; D gene unclear. The V gene's germline CDR1 is LNHDA and CDR2 SQIVND (reference sequence). The CDR3 has 16 amino acids. Trimming took 5 bases from V and 2 from J, leaving 18 bases between them. CDR3 region: CASSLEGGFLNYGYTF. The CDR3 coding sequence is TGTGCCAGTAGTCTTGAAGGCGGCTTCCTGAACTATGGCTACACCTTC.

This chain connects TRBV7-8 to TRBJ2-7; 7 bases map to TRBD1. The CDR3 is 16 residues long. The trim removed 0 bases at V and 7 bases at J, leaving 12 bases unmatched. Germline V CDR1 and CDR2: SGHVS, FQNEAQ. DNA for the CDR3: TGTGCCAGCAGCTTAGCGTTAACAGGGGATGGAAAGGAGCAGTACTTC. Residues: CASSLALTGDGKEQYF.

This chain joins TRBV7-6 and TRBJ2-5; the match to TRBD2 covers 9 bases. The J segment lost 1 base and the V segment lost 6 bases, leaving 9 bases of the junction unmatched. CDR3 size: 16 residues. From germline, CDR1 is SGHVS and CDR2 FNYEAQ. The CDR3 DNA reads as TGTGCCAGCAGATCCTCTGGCGGGGGGGCCCAAGAGACCCAGTACTTC. Its translation: CASRSSGGGAQETQYF. Complete variable domain (other parts from reference TRBV7-6 and TRBJ2-5): GAGVSQSPRYKVTKRGQDVALRCDPISGHVSLYWYRQALGQGPEFLTYFNYEAQQDKSGLPNDRFSAERPEGSISTLTIQRTEQRDSAMYRCASRSSGGGAQETQYFGPGTRLLVL.

The CDR3 spells CASSESVLTEAFF. CDR3 sequence (DNA): TGCGCCAGCAGTGAATCCGTCCTCACTGAAGCTTTCTTT. The chain links TRBV10-2 to TRBJ1-1; the D is unclear. Germline values: CDR1 WSHSY, CDR2 SAAADI. Trimming cost V 3 bases and J 4 bases, with 9 bases left between them. This CDR3 has 13 amino acids.

The chain links TRBV2 to TRBJ2-3; 7 nucleotides line up with TRBD1. Looked up from germline, CDR1 is SNHLY and CDR2 is FYNNEI. V was pared by 5 bases and J by 5 bases, with 16 bases of the junction left unmatched. The CDR3 contains 17 residues. In DNA form, the CDR3 reads TGTGCCAGCAGTTACCCCCTGAAGGGGACAGAAAAAGATACGCAGTATTTT. Its protein product is CASSYPLKGTEKDTQYF.

The genes are TRBV2 and TRBJ1-3; 10 bases fit TRBD1. CDR3 length: 15 residues. Germline V gene lookup returns CDR1 SNHLY and CDR2 FYNNEI. Germline trimming cut 6 bases from V and 1 base from J; bases unmatched to any gene: 3. CDR3 in DNA: TGTGCCAGCAGCGACAGGGGGCGGTCTGGAAACACCATATATTTT. Protein product: CASSDRGRSGNTIYF.

The chain links TRBV12-3 or TRBV12-4 to TRBJ1-5, with D hard to call. Deletions cut 6 bases from V and 7 bases from J, with 7 bases between. The CDR3 loop spans 11 amino acids. For the CDR3, the DNA is TGTGCCAGCAGGGCGGGGCAGCCCCAGCATTTT. Translating it yields CASRAGQPQHF.

The rearrangement links TRBV11-2 to TRBJ1-2, with D perhaps matching TRBD1 (6 bases). CDR3 length: 12 amino acids. V shed 4 bases and J shed 12 bases, with 15 bases lying between them. Germline lookup yields CDR1 SGHAT and CDR2 FQNNGV. The CDR3: CASSSRQDPHTF. CDR3 DNA: TGTGCCAGCAGCTCCCGACAGGATCCCCACACCTTC.

The CDR3 bases are TGTGCCAGCAGCCAAGGGGGGACTAGCCCTTACAATGAGCAGTTCTTC. Protein sequence: CASSQGGTSPYNEQFF. The chain links TRBV4-2 to TRBJ2-1; TRBD2 aligns across 9 bases. This CDR3 is built from 16 residues. Germline V gene sequence: CDR1 LGHNA, CDR2 YNFKEQ. V lost 1 base and J lost 4; bases outside the gene matches: 5.

The CDR3 nucleotides are TGTGCCAGCAGCACCCGACAGGGGTCAGAAGCTTTCTTT. This translates into CASSTRQGSEAFF. The chain employs TRBV3-1 (or the pseudogene TRBV3-2) and TRBJ1-1; 8 bases match TRBD1. CDR1 is LGHDT, CDR2 YNNKEL, per germline (reference sequence). The CDR3 spans 13 residues. The trim removed 5 bases at V and 8 bases at J, leaving 7 bases unmatched.

The chain combines TRBV15 with TRBJ1-2; D unresolved. V lost 5 bases and J 8 bases, leaving 18 bases between the germline ends. This CDR3 is built from 14 residues. Germline CDR1 reads LNHNV; CDR2 reads YYDKDF (reference sequence). CDR3 coding DNA: TGTGCCACCAGCTTTCGGACCACCGGGAAGGGCTACACCTTC. This gives the protein CATSFRTTGKGYTF.

The V and J genes are TRBV10-1 and TRBJ2-2; weak D call: TRBD2 (7 bases). In germline, CDR1 is WNHNN, CDR2 SYGVQD (reference sequence). This CDR3 has 16 residues. The V end lost 6 bases, the J end lost 1 base, and 15 bases lay between the germline ends. CDR3 region: CASSARGLRNTGELFF. In DNA form, the CDR3 reads TGCGCCAGCAGCGCCAGGGGACTACGGAACACCGGGGAGCTGTTTTTT.

The V and J genes are TRBV5-1 and TRBJ2-2; no reliable D call. Trimming pared 0 bases from V and 4 bases from J, leaving 10 bases between. Germline V gene data show CDR1 as SGHRS and CDR2 as YFSETQ. The CDR3 length is 15 residues. The CDR3 region is CASSLGASPTGELFF. For the CDR3, the DNA is TGCGCCAGCAGCTTGGGCGCCTCCCCCACCGGGGAGCTGTTTTTT.

This sequence joins TRBV4-1 and TRBJ1-4; D unclear. Germline values: CDR1 MGHRA, CDR2 YSYEKL. V dropped 6 bases and J dropped 0 bases, with 14 bases sitting between them. The CDR3 has 16 amino acids. CDR3 in amino acids: CASRGSLGATNEKLFF. CDR3 nucleotide sequence: TGCGCCAGCAGGGGCAGCCTTGGTGCAACTAATGAAAAACTGTTTTTT.